The rows below give T cell receptor beta chains drawn from one sample of a study of blood T cell repertoires in COVID-19. The table came from immunoSEQ multiplex PCR; TCRdb's copy has only in-frame clones and leaves some out. Of fewer than 600,000 clones listed, more than 75% are singletons. Source material: PBMCs or T cells enriched from blood (not recorded which). The receptors were sampled from a woman aged 35 to 49 who had recovered from COVID-19. Each CDR3 is given with its conserved first and last residue.

>TRBV18|13
CASSPRREYEQYF
>TRBV15|16
CATSRGIGRSLNEQFF
>TRBV7-9|15
CASSSETLNTGELFF
>TRBV5-5|15
CASSANPGTATEAFF
>TRBV27|15
CASQRDRGQTGELFF
>TRBV6-4|18
CASSDGEGGYGGTDTQYF
>TRBV5-1|16
CASSLENSIANYGYTF
>TRBV27|15
CASSHRTSDYNEQFF
>TRBV10-3|19
CAISARTDAGGLSTDTQYF
>TRBV12-5|19
CASGSPGLAGPSSYNEQFF
>TRBV19|15
CASSNRQGISYEQYF
>TRBV9|16
CASSVEGGPLTGELFF
>TRBV11-2|18
CASSPVIRDRGDREKLFF
>TRBV4-2|16
CASSLERTGISYEQYF
>TRBV7-9|19
CASSHPSRRVVWANEKLFF
>TRBV27|19
CASSLAAPVAGTTYNEQFF
>TRBV18|15
CASSPSRLGATEAFF
>TRBV2|14
CASSGLAGDNEQFF
>TRBV6-2/TRBV6-3|17
CASSYLPRTGMNTEAFF
>TRBV19|12
CASSSQGNEQYF
>TRBV7-6|14
CASRSTELNEKLFF
>TRBV7-9|16
CASSPATGGAGDTQYF
>TRBV10-3|15
CATETDRYKNTEAFF
>TRBV4-3|18
CASSQDRRWREGPNEQFF
>TRBV11-2|16
CASSSPYRDVGNTIYF
>TRBV19|16
CASSRSGTRIDTEAFF
>TRBV5-1|14
CASSWTGDTDTQYF
>TRBV2|16
CASSLSRQGGNSPLHF
>TRBV30|14
CAWRPAGQGNTQYF
>TRBV5-1|13
CASSLRQNTEAFF